This TCR beta chain was identified during a study of T-cell reconstitution after alpha-beta-depleted transplantation in children. Unique molecular identifiers were used in preparing the TCRbeta library. TCRdb re-analysed the PCR reads in MiXCR, keeping a single row per CDR3 protein. Among some 590,000 distinct CDR3 sequences, under 12% were seen once, and the ten largest hold less than 4.5%. The V end lost 5 bases, the J end lost 8 bases, and 12 bases lay between the germline ends. Per germline, CDR1 SGHVS and CDR2 FQNEAQ. The CDR3 extends over 12 amino acids. This clonotype originated in a human donor who donated a stem cell graft to a child with acute myeloid leukemia. The rearrangement links TRBV7-8 to TRBJ1-1; possible D gene TRBD1, 5 bases. The specimen comprised PBMCs from the stem cell graft donor, sampled from the stem cell graft. CDR3 bases: TGTGCCAGCAGCCAAGGGGCGCCCGAAGCTTTCTTT. It codes for CASSQGAPEAFF.